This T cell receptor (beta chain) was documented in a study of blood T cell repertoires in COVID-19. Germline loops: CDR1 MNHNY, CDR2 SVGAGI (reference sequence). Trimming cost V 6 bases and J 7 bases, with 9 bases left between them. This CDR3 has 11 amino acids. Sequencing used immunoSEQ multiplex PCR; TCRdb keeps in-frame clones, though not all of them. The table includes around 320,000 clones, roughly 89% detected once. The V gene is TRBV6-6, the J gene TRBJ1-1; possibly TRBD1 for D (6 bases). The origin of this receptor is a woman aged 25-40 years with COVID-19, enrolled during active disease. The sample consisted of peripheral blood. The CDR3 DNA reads TGTGCCAGCAGCCAGGACAGTGAAGCTTTCTTT. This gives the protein CASSQDSEAFF.